This T cell receptor (beta chain) originates from a study of shared clonotypes between healthy human individuals. CDR3 length: 13 residues. Losses at the gene ends were 8 bases for V and 5 bases for J; bases not matched to a gene: 10. Per the germline V gene, CDR1 is GTSNPN and CDR2 is SVGIG (reference sequence). This clone was detected only once. Other nucleotide sequences in the sample specify the same CDR3. Under the authors' procedure: There were no quality scores in the junction-only immunoSEQ sequences, so filtering differed. Clones were sequenced by immunoSEQ multiplex PCR, and TCRdb holds only the in-frame ones, with some missing. The V and J calls and clone size are taken from that table; D and trimming were inferred from the DNA. The data contain around 440,000 clones, 60% to 80% of them seen just once; the ten biggest clones take up about 11%.

The receptor comes from a woman in her thirties or forties in good health. Some clones in this sample may be carry-over from other donors' samples. The chain has TRBV30 and TRBJ2-5; 8 positions agree with TRBD1. The sequenced material came from PBMCs. CDR3 residues: CAGTRTGWETQYF. CDR3 sequence (DNA): TGTGCCGGCACCAGGACAGGGTGGGAGACCCAGTACTTC.